The 6 T cell receptor beta chains given below trace back to one sample, sequenced in a study of human T cells and chemical hapten exposure. Time point of the sample: pre-sensitization, week 0. The treatment: therapeutic diphenylcyclopropenone sensitization with weekly scalp DPC. TCRdb used MiXCR to reprocess the RACE reads, holding one entry per CDR3 protein. The sample holds about 380,000 distinct CDR3 sequences; roughly 4.6% are singletons and the top ten take about 2.5%. This material consisted of whole blood, taken in connection with sensitization to the hapten diphenylcyclopropenone (DPC). These receptors were collected from a woman in her 50s with alopecia areata. Some clones in this sample may be carry-over from other donors' samples.

This clonotype showed up many times. This chain uses TRBV2 with TRBJ2-3, with 11 nucleotides matching TRBD1. Germline CDR1 SNHLY, CDR2 FYNNEI. V gave up 8 bases and J gave up 5 bases; unmatched junction bases: 6. This CDR3 has 14 residues. The CDR3 is CASQDRGRRDTQYF. The CDR3 DNA sequence: TGTGCCAGCCAGGACAGGGGGCGCAGAGATACGCAGTATTTT.

Ten or more counts support this clonotype. This chain connects TRBV11-2 to TRBJ2-2, with a possible D match to TRBD1 (5 bases). The CDR3 length is 15 residues. V was shortened by 5 bases and J by 1 base, with 11 bases between the two germline ends. Germline values: CDR1 SGHAT, CDR2 FQNNGV. The CDR3 region has the DNA TGTGCCAGCAGCCCAGGGTGGCGGAACACCGGGGAGCTGTTTTTT. Residues: CASSPGWRNTGELFF.

In this sample, this clonotype turned up many times. The chain combines TRBV7-9 with TRBJ2-1; 7 positions agree with TRBD1. The V segment lost 6 bases and the J segment 6 bases; nucleotides outside the gene matches: 2. Germline values: CDR1 SEHNR, CDR2 FQNEAQ (reference sequence). The length of the CDR3 is 12 residues. This chain's CDR3 is CASRGQFNEQFF. The CDR3 region has the DNA TGTGCCAGCAGGGGACAGTTCAATGAGCAGTTCTTC. The whole variable domain, remainder taken from reference TRBV7-9 and TRBJ2-1, is DTGVSQNPRHKITKRGQNVTFRCDPISEHNRLYWYRQTLGQGPEFLTYFQNEAQLEKSRLLSDRFSAERPKGSFSTLEIQRTEQGDSAMYLCASRGQFNEQFFGPGTRLTVL.

This clonotype has a count of ten or more. This chain uses TRBV9 with TRBJ2-1; maybe TRBD1 (6 bases). Between the trimmed V and J ends, which lost 4 bases and 0 bases, there was a span of 14 bases. Germline values: CDR1 SGDLS, CDR2 YYNGEE. CDR3 length equals 16 residues. The CDR3 DNA reads TGTGCCAGCAGCCTAGACCCAGGGGACTCCTACAATGAGCAGTTCTTC. It encodes CASSLDPGDSYNEQFF. Variable domain in full (rest from reference TRBV9 and TRBJ2-1): DSGVTQTPKHLITATGQRVTLRCSPRSGDLSVYWYQQSLDQGLQFLIQYYNGEERAKGNILERFSAQQFPDLHSELNLSSLELGDSALYFCASSLDPGDSYNEQFFGPGTRLTVL.

The gene calls are TRBV25-1 and TRBJ2-5, with D unclear. Germline V gene data show CDR1 as MGHDK and CDR2 as SYGVNS. Trimming shortened V by 4 bases and J by 5 bases, and 14 bases separated the two germline ends. This CDR3 has 14 amino acids. The CDR3 reads CASSGYLGVETQYF. The DNA of the CDR3 is TGTGCCAGCAGTGGGTACCTTGGGGTGGAGACCCAGTACTTC.

This clonotype was recorded many times. The chain carries TRBV7-8 and TRBJ2-5; D may be TRBD1 or TRBD2 (6 bases each). V lost 1 base and J 1 base, leaving 10 bases between the germline ends. This CDR3 comprises 15 residues. Germline lookup yields CDR1 SGHVS and CDR2 FQNEAQ. This CDR3 is CASSLGRGFQETQYF. The CDR3 DNA follows: TGTGCCAGCAGCTTAGGGAGGGGGTTCCAAGAGACCCAGTACTTC.